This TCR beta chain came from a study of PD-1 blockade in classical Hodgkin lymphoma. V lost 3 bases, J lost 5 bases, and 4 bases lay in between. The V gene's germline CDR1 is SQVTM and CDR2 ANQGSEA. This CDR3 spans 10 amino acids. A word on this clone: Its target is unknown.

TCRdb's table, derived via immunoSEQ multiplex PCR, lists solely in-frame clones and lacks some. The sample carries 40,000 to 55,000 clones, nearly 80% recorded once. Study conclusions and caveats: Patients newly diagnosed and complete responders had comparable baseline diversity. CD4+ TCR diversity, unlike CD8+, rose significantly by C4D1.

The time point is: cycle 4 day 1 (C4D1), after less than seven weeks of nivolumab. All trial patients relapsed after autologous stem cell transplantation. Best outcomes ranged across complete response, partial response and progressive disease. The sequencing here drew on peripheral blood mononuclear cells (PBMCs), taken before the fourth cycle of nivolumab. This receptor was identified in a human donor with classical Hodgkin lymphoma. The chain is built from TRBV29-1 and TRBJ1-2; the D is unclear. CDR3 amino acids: CSVDEYGYTF. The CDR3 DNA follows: TGCAGCGTTGACGAATATGGCTACACCTTC.